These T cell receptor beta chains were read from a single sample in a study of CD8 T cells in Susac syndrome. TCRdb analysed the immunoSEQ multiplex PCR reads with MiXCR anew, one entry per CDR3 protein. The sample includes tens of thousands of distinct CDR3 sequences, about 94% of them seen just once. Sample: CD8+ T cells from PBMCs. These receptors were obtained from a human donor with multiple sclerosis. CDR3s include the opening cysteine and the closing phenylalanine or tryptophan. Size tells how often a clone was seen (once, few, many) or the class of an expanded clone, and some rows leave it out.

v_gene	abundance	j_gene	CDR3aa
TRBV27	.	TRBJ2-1	CASSLPAAARFDEQFF
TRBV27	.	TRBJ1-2	CASRTRGQNYGYTF
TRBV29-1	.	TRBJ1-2	CSVLIWGADGYTF
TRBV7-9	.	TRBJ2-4	CASSLGQVKYF
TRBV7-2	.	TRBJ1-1	CASSFRGGNTEAFF
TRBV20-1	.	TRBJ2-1	CSAPRRAENEQFF
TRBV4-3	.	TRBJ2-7	CASSPGRTREHYEQYF
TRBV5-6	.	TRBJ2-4	CASSPEGEDIQYF
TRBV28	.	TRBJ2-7	CASSFGQGGYEQYF
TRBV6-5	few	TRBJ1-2	CASRGKGFDYGYTF
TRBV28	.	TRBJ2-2	CASSPLLSPRHGELFF
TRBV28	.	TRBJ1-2	CASSRRWEGANGYTF
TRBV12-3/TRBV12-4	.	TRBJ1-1	CASSPGPPLAFF
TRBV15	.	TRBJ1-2	CATSRVIDNYGYTF
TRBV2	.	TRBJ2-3	CASLGSSGIPDTQYF
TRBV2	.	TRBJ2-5	CASSVTSGGTSKETQYF
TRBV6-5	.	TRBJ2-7	CASSYSPGTSIASGQYF
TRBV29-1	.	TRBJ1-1	CSVDDWGAFF